Sequencing of this T cell receptor beta chain was carried out in a study of blood T cell repertoires in COVID-19. The overall study: Sources were T cells, B-cell-depleted T cells, or PBMCs; the material itself was cDNA or gDNA.

CDR1 is SGHRS, CDR2 YFSETQ, per germline. This CDR3 has 17 amino acids. V lost 3 bases, J lost 6 bases, and 17 bases stayed unmatched. The authors' processing: Scientists estimated how many nucleated cells there were by amplifying reference gene primers. Only in-frame clones appear in the TCRdb table, and some are missing; sequencing was by immunoSEQ multiplex PCR. V, J and clone size derive from that table, while D and trimming were established from the DNA sequence. There are 200,000 to 300,000 clones in the sample; roughly 86% occur only once, and 1.5% to 2% lies in the top ten. V usage is TRBV5-1 and J usage is TRBJ2-7, with TRBD2 matching over 8 bases. Material: peripheral blood. This sequence was found in a woman aged 60 to 75 who had recovered from COVID-19. Here the CDR3 DNA reads TGCGCCAGCAGCTCCTTCGTCGGGAGCGGGGGTGAGGGCGAGCAGTACTTC. Translation gives CASSSFVGSGGEGEQYF.